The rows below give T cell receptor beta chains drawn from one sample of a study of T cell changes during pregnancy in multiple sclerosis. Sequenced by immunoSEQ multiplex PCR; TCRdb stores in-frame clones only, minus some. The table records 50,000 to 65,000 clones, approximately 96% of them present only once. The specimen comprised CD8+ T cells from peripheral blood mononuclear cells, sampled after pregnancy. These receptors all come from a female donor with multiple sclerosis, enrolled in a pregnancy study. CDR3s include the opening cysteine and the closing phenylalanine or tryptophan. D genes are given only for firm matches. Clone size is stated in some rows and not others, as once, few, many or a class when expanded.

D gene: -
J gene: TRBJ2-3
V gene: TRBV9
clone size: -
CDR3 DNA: TGTGCCAGCAGCGTAGAGGCGGTCGCAGATACGCAGTATTTT
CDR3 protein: CASSVEAVADTQYF

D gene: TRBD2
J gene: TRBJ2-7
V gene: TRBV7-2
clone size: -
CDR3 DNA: TGTGCCAGCAGCTTAGGGCGGGAGGCCTATCCCTACGAGCAGTACTTC
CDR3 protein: CASSLGREAYPYEQYF

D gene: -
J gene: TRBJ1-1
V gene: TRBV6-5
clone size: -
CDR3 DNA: TGTGCCAGCAGTTACAACCTAATTACCGTGAACACTGAAGCTTTCTTT
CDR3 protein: CASSYNLITVNTEAFF

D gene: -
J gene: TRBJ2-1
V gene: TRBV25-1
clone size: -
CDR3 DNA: TGTGCCAGCAGTGAAGGCAGGGGCAGGTTCTTC
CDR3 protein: CASSEGRGRFF

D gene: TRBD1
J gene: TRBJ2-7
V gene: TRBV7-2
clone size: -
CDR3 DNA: TGTGCCAGCAGCTTACCCGGGACAGTCTACGAGCAGTACTTC
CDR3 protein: CASSLPGTVYEQYF

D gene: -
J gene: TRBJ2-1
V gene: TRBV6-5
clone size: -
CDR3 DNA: TGTGCCAGCAGTTCATCCGGGACTCCAAAGGAGCAGTTCTTC
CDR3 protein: CASSSSGTPKEQFF

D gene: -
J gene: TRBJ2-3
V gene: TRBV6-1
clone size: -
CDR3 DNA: TGTGCCAGCAGTGACCCTTCCGGGATCACAGATACGCAGTATTTT
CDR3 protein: CASSDPSGITDTQYF

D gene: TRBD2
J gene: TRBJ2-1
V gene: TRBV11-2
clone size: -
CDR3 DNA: TGTGCCAGCAGCTTGAGCGGACTAGCGAATGAGCAGTTCTTC
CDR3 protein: CASSLSGLANEQFF

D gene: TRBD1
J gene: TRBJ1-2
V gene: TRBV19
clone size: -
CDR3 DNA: TGTGCCAGTACCATGGGACAGTTCTATGGCTACACCTTC
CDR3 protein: CASTMGQFYGYTF

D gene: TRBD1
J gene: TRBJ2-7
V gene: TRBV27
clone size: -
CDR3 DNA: TGTGCCAGCAGTCCGGGACAGGGGTTCTACGAGCAGTACTTC
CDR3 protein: CASSPGQGFYEQYF

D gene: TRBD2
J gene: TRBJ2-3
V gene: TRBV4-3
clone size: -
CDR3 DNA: TGCGCCAGCAGTGAGCGGGAACGCACAGATACGCAGTATTTT
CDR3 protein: CASSERERTDTQYF

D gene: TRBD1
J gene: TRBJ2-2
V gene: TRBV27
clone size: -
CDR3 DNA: TGTGCCAGCAGTTTACAGGGGGCGCGAGAAACCGGGGAGCTGTTTTTT
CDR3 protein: CASSLQGARETGELFF

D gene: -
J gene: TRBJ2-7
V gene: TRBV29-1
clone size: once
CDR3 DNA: TGCAGCGTTGTCCTCGACAGCGCCTACGAGCAGTACTTC
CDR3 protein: CSVVLDSAYEQYF

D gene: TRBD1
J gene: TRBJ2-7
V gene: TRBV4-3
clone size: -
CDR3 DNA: TGCGCCAGCAGCCAAGGTGTTCAGGGGGCGAACGAGCAGTACTTC
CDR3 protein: CASSQGVQGANEQYF

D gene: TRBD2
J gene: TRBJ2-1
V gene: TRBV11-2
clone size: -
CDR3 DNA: TGTGCCAGCAGCCTCTCCGGGACTAGCGCTTACAATGAGCAGTTCTTC
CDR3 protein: CASSLSGTSAYNEQFF

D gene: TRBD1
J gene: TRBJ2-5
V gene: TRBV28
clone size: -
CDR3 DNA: TGTGCCAGCAGTTTTTCCCCTAGAACAGGGGTAGAGACCCAGTACTTC
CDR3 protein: CASSFSPRTGVETQYF

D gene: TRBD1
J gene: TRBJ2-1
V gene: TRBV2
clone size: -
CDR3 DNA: TGTGCCAGAACAGGGGGCTCTCGCAATGAGCAGTTCTTC
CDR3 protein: CARTGGSRNEQFF

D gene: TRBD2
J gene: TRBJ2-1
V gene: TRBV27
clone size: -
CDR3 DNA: TGTGCCAGCAGCCTCGGACTAGCGGGATACAATGAGCAGTTCTTC
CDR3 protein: CASSLGLAGYNEQFF

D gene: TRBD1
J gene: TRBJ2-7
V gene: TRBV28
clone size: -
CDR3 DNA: TGTGCCAGCATGTATCACAGGGGTTCCGAGCAGTACTTC
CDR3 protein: CASMYHRGSEQYF

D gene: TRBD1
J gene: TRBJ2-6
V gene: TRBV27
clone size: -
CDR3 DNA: TGTGCCAGCAGTCACTGGGGACAGTTGGGCTCTGGGGCCAACGTCCTGACTTTC
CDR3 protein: CASSHWGQLGSGANVLTF

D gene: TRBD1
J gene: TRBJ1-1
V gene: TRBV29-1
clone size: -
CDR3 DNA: TGCAGCGCTCCACAGGGGCCTGAAGCTTTCTTT
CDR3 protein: CSAPQGPEAFF

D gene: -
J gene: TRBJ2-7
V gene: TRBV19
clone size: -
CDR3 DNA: TGTGCCAGTAGTTCCCGGGCGGGGTCTAGCGACGAGCAGTACTTC
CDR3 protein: CASSSRAGSSDEQYF

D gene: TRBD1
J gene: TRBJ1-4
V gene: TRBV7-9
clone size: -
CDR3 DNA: TGTGCCAGCAGGCCACGGGACAGGGGACTGGGAACTAATGAAAAACTGTTTTTT
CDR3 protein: CASRPRDRGLGTNEKLFF

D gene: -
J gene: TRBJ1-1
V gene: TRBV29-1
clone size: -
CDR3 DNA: TGCAGCGTTGAGACAGGAGCGAACACTGAAGCTTTCTTT
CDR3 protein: CSVETGANTEAFF

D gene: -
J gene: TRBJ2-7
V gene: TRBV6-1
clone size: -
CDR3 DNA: TGTGCCAGCAGTGAAGGGCAGTACTACGAGCAGTACTTC
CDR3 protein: CASSEGQYYEQYF

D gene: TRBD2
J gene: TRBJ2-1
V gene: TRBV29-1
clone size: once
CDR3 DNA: TGCAGCGTTATAGCGGGAGGGCCCTACAATGAGCAGTTCTTC
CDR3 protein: CSVIAGGPYNEQFF

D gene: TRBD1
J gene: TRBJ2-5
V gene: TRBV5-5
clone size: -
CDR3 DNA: TGTGCCAGCAGCTTGAGCCATTCTTTCGGACAGGGGGGAAACTTC
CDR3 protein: CASSLSHSFGQGGNF

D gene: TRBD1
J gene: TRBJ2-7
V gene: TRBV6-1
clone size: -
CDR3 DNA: TGTGCCAGCAGTGATTACAGGGGTCTTAGCTCCTACGAGCAGTACTTC
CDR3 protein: CASSDYRGLSSYEQYF

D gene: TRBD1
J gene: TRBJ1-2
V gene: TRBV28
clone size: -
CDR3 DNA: TGTGCCAGCAGTTCAACAGGGGGCGTGGGGTATGGCTACACCTTC
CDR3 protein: CASSSTGGVGYGYTF

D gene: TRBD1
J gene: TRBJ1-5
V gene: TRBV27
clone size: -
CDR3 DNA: TGTGCCAGCGGACTCGGACAGGACAATCAGCCCCAGCATTTT
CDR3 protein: CASGLGQDNQPQHF

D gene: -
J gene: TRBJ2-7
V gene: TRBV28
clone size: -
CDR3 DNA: TGTGCCAGCAGGACTGATTCCTACGAGCAGTACTTC
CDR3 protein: CASRTDSYEQYF

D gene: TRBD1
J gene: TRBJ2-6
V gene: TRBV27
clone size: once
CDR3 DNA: TGTGCCAGCAGCGGAGCGAACAGGGGCGATAGGGTCCTGACTTTC
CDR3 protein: CASSGANRGDRVLTF

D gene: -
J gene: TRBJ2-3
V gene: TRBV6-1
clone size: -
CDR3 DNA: TGTGCCAGCAGTGCTAAGCGGCGAGGGACTTACACAGATACGCAGTATTTT
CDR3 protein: CASSAKRRGTYTDTQYF

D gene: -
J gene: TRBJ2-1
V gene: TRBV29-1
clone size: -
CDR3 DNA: TGCAGCGTTGACGGGAGCTCCTACAATGAGCAGTTCTTC
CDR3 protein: CSVDGSSYNEQFF

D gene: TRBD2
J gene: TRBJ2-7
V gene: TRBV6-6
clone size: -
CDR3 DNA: TGTGCCAGCAGTGGGCGGGAGGCCTACGAGCAGTACTTC
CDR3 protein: CASSGREAYEQYF

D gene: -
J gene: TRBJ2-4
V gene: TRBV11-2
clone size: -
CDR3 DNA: TGTGCCAGCAGCACTAACGGGGGTTTCATTCAGTACTTC
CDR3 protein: CASSTNGGFIQYF

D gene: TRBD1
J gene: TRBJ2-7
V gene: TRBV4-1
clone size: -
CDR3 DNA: TGCGCCAGCAGTCAAGAGGAAGGGGGCGCGGCCGAGCAGTACTTC
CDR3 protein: CASSQEEGGAAEQYF

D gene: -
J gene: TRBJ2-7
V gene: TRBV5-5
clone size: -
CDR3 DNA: TGTGCCAGCAGCTTACTACCGACTGACTACGAGCAGTACTTC
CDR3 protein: CASSLLPTDYEQYF

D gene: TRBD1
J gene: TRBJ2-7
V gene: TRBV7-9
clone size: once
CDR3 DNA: TGTGCCAGCAGCCACCGGACAGGGACCTACGAGCAGTACTTC
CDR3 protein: CASSHRTGTYEQYF

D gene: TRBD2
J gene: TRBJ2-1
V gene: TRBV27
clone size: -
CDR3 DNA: TGTGCCAGCAGTTGGGGGACTAGCGGGAGTAGTAATGAGCAGTTCTTC
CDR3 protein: CASSWGTSGSSNEQFF

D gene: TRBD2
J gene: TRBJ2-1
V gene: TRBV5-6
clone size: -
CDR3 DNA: TGTGCCAGCAGCCTCAACGCCGGGACTAGCTCCTACAATGAGCAGTTCTTC
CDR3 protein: CASSLNAGTSSYNEQFF

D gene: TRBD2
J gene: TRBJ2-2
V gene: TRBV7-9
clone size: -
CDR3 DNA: TGTGCCAGCAGCGTCGCTAGCGGGGGGAACACCGGGGAGCTGTTTTTT
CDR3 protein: CASSVASGGNTGELFF

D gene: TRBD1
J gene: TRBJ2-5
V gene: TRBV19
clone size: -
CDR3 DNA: TGTGCCAGTAGTATCCCTTCAGGGGGCCCCCAAGAGACCCAGTACTTC
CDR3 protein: CASSIPSGGPQETQYF

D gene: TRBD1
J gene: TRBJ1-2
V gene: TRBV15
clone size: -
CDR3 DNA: TGTGCCACCAGCAGGGTCCGACAGGGGCGGAACTATGGCTACACCTTC
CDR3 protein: CATSRVRQGRNYGYTF

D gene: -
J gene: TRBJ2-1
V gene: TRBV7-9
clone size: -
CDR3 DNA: TGTGCCCTTGAGGAAACCTTCTACAATGAGCAGTTCTTC
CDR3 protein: CALEETFYNEQFF

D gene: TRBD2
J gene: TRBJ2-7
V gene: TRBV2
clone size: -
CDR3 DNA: TGTGCCAGCAGAGGGAGAGTTGGACTAGCTTTTTCCTACGAGCAGTACTTC
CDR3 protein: CASRGRVGLAFSYEQYF

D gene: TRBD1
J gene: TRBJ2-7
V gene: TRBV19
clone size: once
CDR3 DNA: TGTGCCAGTAGTACGGGGACAGGGAGGAACGAGCAGTACTTC
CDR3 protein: CASSTGTGRNEQYF

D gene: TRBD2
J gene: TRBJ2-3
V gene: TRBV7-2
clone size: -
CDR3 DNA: TGTGCCAGCAGCTTATGGCCTAGCGGTTTTACAGATACGCAGTATTTT
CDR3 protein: CASSLWPSGFTDTQYF